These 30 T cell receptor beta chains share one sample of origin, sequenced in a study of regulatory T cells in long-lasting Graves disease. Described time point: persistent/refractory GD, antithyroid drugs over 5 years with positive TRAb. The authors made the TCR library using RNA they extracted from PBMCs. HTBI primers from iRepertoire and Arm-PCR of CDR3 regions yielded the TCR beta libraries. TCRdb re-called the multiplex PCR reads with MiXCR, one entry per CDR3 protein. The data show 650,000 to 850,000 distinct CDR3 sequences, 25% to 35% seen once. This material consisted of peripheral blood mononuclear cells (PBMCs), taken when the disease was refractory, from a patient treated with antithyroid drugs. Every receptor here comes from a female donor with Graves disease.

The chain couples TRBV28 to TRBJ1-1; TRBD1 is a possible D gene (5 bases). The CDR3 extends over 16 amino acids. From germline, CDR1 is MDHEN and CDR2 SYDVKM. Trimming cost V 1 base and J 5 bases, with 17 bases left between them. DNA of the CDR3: TGTGCCAGCAGTTTATATGCCTCTGACAGAGGAACTGAAGCTTTCTTT. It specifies CASSLYASDRGTEAFF.

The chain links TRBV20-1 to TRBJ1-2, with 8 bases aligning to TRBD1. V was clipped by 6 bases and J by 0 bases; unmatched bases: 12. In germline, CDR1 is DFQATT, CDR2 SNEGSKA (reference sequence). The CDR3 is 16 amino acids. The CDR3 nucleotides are TGCAGTGCCCACCCCAGGACAGGGAGGACTAACTATGGCTACACCTTC. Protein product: CSAHPRTGRTNYGYTF.

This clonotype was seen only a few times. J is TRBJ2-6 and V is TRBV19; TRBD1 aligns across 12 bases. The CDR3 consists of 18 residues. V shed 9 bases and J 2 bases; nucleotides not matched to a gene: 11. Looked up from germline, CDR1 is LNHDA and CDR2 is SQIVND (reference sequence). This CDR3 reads CASWDRGRLAPGANVLTF. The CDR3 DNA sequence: TGTGCCAGCTGGGACAGGGGGCGCTTGGCCCCTGGGGCCAACGTCCTGACTTTC.

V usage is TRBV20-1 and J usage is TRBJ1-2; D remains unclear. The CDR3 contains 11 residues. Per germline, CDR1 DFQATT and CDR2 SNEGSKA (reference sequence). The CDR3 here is CTSRPGNGYTF. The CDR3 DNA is TGCACCAGTCGTCCGGGAAATGGCTACACCTTC.

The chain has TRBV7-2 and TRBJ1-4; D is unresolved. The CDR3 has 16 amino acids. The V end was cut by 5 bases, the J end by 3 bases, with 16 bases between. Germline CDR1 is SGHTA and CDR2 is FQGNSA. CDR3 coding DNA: TGTGCCAGCAGCATCTTTGGCCGGGCTCCTAATGAAAAACTGTTTTTT. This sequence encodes CASSIFGRAPNEKLFF.

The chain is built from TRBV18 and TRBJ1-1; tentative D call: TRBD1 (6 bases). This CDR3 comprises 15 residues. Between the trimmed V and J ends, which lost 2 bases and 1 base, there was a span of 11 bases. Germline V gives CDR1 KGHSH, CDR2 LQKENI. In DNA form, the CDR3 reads TGTGCCAGCTCACCAGGGAACAGGGAGAACACTGAAGCTTTCTTT. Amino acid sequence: CASSPGNRENTEAFF.

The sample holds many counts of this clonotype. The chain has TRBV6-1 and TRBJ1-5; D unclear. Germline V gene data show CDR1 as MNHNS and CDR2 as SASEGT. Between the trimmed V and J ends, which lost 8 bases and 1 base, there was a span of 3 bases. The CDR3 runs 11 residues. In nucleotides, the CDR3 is TGTGCCAGCGGCAGCAATCAGCCCCAGCATTTT. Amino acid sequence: CASGSNQPQHF.

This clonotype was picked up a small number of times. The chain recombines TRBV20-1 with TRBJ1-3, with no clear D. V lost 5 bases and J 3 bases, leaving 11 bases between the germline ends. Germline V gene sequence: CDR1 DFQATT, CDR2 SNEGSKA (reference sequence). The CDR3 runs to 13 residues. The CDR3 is CSALYGIGNTIYF. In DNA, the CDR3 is TGCAGTGCTCTCTACGGGATTGGAAACACCATATATTTT.

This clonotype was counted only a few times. DNA of the CDR3: TGCAGTGCCAGAACAGGGAGAGAGAATCAGCCCCAGCATTTT. Residues: CSARTGRENQPQHF. The rearrangement joins TRBV20-1 to TRBJ1-5; TRBD1 might be the D (6 bases). Trimming removed 6 bases from V and 4 bases from J, with 16 bases in between. The CDR3 has 14 amino acids. Germline loops: CDR1 DFQATT, CDR2 SNEGSKA (reference sequence).

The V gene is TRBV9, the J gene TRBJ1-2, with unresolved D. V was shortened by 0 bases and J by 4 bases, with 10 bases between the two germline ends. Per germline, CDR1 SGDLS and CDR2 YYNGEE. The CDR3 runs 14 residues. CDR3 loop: CASSVGSNVYGYTF. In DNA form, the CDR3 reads TGTGCCAGCAGCGTAGGCAGCAATGTCTATGGCTACACCTTC.

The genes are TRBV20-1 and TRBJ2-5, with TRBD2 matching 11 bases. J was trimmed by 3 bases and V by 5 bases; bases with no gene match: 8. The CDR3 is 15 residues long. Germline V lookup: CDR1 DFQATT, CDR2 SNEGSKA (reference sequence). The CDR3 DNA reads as TGCAGTGCTGGGGCCGGGACTAGCGGAGAAGAGACCCAGTACTTC. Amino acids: CSAGAGTSGEETQYF.

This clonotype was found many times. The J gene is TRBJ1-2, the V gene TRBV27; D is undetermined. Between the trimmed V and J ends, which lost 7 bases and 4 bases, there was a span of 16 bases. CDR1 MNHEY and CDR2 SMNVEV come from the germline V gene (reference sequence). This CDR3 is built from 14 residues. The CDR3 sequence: CASKSRGALYGYTF. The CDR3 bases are TGTGCCAGCAAGTCCCGGGGAGCCCTCTATGGCTACACCTTC.

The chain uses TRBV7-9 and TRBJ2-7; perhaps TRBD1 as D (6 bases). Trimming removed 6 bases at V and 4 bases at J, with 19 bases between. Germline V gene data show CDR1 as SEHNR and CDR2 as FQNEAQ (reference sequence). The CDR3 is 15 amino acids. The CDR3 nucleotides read TGTGCCAGCAGTAATCCCCAGGGGATCGGTTACGAGCAGTACTTC. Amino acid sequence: CASSNPQGIGYEQYF.

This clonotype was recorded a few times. The CDR3 nucleotides are TGTGCCAGCAGTTCCGGAGGGGGACCCCCCGCCCAGCATTTT. This translates into CASSSGGGPPAQHF. This chain uses TRBV6-9 with TRBJ1-5, with a tentative D call TRBD1 (6 bases). Trimming took off 4 bases at V and 11 bases at J, with 18 bases between the two ends. This CDR3 comprises 14 residues. Germline CDR1 and CDR2: MNHGY and SVAAGI.

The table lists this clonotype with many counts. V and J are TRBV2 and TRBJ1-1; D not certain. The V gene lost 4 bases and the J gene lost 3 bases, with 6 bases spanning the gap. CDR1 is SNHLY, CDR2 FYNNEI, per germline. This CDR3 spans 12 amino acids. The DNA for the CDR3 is TGTGCCAGCAGTGGCGGGTACACTGAAGCTTTCTTT. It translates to CASSGGYTEAFF.

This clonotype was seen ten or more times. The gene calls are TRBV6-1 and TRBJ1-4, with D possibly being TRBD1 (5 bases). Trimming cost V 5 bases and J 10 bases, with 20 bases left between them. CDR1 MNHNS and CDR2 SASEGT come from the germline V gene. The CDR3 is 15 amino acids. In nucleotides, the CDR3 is TGTGCCAGCAGTCCTTCCGCAGGGTTTTTCGGAAAACTGTTTTTT. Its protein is CASSPSAGFFGKLFF.

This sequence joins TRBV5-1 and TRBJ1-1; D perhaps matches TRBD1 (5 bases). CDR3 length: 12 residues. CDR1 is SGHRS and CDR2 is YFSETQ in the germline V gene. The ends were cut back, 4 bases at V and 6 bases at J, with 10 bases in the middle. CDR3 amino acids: CASSPPGPEAFF. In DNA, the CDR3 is TGCGCCAGCAGCCCGCCGGGACCTGAAGCTTTCTTT.

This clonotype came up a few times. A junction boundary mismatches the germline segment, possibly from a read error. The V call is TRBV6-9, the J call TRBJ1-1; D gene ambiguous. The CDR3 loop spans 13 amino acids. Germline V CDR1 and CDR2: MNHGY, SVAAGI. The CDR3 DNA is TGCGCCAGCAGTGAGTCATGGGGAACTGAAGCTTTCTTT. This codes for CASSESWGTEAFF.

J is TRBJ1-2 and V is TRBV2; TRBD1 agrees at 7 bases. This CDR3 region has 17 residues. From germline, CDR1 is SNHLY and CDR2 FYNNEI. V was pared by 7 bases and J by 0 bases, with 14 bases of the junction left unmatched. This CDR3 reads CASTSPGQIGPNYGYTF. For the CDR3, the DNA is TGTGCCAGCACATCTCCGGGACAGATAGGCCCTAACTATGGCTACACCTTC.

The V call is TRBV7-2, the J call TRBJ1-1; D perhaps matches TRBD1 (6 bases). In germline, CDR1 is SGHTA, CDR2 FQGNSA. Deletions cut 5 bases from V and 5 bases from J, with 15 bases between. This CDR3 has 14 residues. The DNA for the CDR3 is TGTGCCAGCAGCCCACGATCGAGGGGGACTGAAGCTTTCTTT. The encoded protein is CASSPRSRGTEAFF.

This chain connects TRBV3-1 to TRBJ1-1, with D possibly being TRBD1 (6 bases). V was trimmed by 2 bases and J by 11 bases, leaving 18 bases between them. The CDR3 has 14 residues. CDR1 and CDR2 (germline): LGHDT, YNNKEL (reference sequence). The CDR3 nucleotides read TGTGCCAGCAGCCAAAGTCCCGGGACATTAATGGCTTTCTTT. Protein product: CASSQSPGTLMAFF.

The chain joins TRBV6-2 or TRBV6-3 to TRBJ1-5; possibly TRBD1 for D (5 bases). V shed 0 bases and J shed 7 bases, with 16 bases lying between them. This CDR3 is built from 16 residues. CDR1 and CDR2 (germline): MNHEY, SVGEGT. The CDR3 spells CASSYSMGGLGQPQHF. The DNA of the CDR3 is TGTGCCAGCAGTTACTCGATGGGGGGTCTGGGGCAGCCCCAGCATTTT.

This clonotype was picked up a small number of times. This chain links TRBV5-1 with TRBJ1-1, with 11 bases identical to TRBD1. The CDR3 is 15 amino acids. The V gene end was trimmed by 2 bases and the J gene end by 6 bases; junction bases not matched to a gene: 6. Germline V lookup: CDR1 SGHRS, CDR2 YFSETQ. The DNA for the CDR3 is TGCGCCAGCAGCTTAGGACAGGGGGCCGTCCCTGAAGCTTTCTTT. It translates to CASSLGQGAVPEAFF.

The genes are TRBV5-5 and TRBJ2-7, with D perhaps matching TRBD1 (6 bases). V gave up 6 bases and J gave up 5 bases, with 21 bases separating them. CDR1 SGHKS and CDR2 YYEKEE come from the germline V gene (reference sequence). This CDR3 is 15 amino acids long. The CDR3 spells CASTLEGQTSHEQYF. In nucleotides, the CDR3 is TGTGCCAGCACCCTAGAAGGACAGACTTCCCACGAGCAGTACTTC.

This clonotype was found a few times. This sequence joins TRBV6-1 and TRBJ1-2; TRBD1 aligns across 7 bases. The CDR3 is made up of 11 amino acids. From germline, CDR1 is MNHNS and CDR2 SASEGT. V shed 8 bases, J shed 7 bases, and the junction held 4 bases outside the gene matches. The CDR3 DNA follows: TGTGCCAGCGGGAGGGGGCCTGGCTACACCTTC. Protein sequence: CASGRGPGYTF.

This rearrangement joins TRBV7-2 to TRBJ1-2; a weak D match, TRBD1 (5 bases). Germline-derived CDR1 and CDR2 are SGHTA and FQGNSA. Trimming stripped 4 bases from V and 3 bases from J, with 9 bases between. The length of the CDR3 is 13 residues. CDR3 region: CASSSTEHYGYTF. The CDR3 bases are TGTGCCAGCAGCTCGACAGAACACTATGGCTACACCTTC.

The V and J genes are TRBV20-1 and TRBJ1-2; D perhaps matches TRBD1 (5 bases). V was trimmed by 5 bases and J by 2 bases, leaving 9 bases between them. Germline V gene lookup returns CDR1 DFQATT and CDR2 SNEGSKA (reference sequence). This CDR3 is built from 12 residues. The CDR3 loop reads CSAPRENYGYTF. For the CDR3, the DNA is TGCAGTGCTCCCAGGGAAAACTATGGCTACACCTTC.

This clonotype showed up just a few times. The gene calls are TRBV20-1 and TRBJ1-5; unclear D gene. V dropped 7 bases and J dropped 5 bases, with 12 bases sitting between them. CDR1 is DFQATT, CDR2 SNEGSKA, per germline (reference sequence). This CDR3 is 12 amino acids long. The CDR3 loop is CSVWPVHQPQHF. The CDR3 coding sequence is TGCAGTGTCTGGCCCGTGCATCAGCCCCAGCATTTT.

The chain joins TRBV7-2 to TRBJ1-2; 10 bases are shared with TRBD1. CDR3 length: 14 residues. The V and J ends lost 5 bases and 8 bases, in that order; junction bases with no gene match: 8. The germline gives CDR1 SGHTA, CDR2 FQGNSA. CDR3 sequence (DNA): TGTGCCAGCAGCCCACGACAGGGGGCGCTGGGCTACACCTTC. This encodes CASSPRQGALGYTF.

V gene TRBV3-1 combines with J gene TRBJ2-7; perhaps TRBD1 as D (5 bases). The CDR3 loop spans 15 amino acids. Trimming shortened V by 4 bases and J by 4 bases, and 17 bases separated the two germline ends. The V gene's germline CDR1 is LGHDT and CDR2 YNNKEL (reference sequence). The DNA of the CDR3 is TGTGCCAGCAGCCTTAGGTCGGCAGGGAAATACGAGCAGTACTTC. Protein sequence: CASSLRSAGKYEQYF.